Listed below are T cell receptor beta chains from one sample, sequenced in a study of shared clonotypes between healthy human individuals. TCRdb keeps only in-frame clones here, not all; method: immunoSEQ multiplex PCR. The profile shows 450,000 to 600,000 clones, roughly 85% of them singletons. Material for sequencing was PBMCs. Every receptor here comes from a woman aged 40-49 years in good health. Some clones in this sample may be carry-over from other donors' samples. Both conserved end residues are part of each CDR3. Fields, in order: CDR3 length, J gene, clone size, V gene, D gene, CDR3 DNA, CDR3 protein. D genes are given only for firm matches. Rows give clone size only sometimes, using once, few, many, or a class for an expanded clone.

CDR3 length: 15
J gene: TRBJ2-5
clone size: few
V gene: TRBV7-9
D gene: -
CDR3 DNA: TGTGCCAGCAGCCACACCTTGTCCGGGGCAAGGGAGCAGTACTTC
CDR3 protein: CASSHTLSGAREQYF

CDR3 length: 16
J gene: TRBJ1-4
clone size: -
V gene: TRBV4-1
D gene: -
CDR3 DNA: TGCGCCAGCAGCCAAAGCCCGGAAGGGGGTTTTGAAAAACTGTTTTTT
CDR3 protein: CASSQSPEGGFEKLFF

CDR3 length: 15
J gene: TRBJ2-7
clone size: -
V gene: TRBV5-1
D gene: -
CDR3 DNA: TGCGCCAGCAGCTTGGCCGAAGTTGGGGTCGACGAGCAGTACTTC
CDR3 protein: CASSLAEVGVDEQYF

CDR3 length: 15
J gene: TRBJ2-2
clone size: -
V gene: TRBV6-1
D gene: TRBD1
CDR3 DNA: TGTGCCAGCAGTCGACAGGGGGGTCACACCGGGGAGCTGTTTTTT
CDR3 protein: CASSRQGGHTGELFF

CDR3 length: 15
J gene: TRBJ1-1
clone size: few
V gene: TRBV7-9
D gene: TRBD1
CDR3 DNA: TGTGCCAGCAGGGGGACAGGGGGCTGGAACACTGAAGCTTTCTTT
CDR3 protein: CASRGTGGWNTEAFF

CDR3 length: 13
J gene: TRBJ2-1
clone size: -
V gene: TRBV7-8
D gene: -
CDR3 DNA: TGTGCCAGCAGCTTAAACTCCTACAATGAGCAGTTCTTC
CDR3 protein: CASSLNSYNEQFF

CDR3 length: 11
J gene: TRBJ1-1
clone size: few
V gene: TRBV29-1
D gene: -
CDR3 DNA: TGCAGCGTTGGGCGAAACACTGAAGCTTTCTTT
CDR3 protein: CSVGRNTEAFF

CDR3 length: 16
J gene: TRBJ2-3
clone size: -
V gene: TRBV7-3
D gene: TRBD1
CDR3 DNA: TGTGCCAGCAGCCCGGGACAGCAGGCCAGCACAGATACGCAGTATTTT
CDR3 protein: CASSPGQQASTDTQYF

CDR3 length: 16
J gene: TRBJ2-5
clone size: -
V gene: TRBV6-5
D gene: TRBD2
CDR3 DNA: TGTGCCAGCAGTTACTCTGAGCGGGAGGTTTTGGAGACCCAGTACTTC
CDR3 protein: CASSYSEREVLETQYF

CDR3 length: 15
J gene: TRBJ2-5
clone size: once
V gene: TRBV7-2
D gene: TRBD2
CDR3 DNA: TGTGCCAGCAGCTTAGCGGGAGGGCCCGCGGGGGCCCAGTACTTC
CDR3 protein: CASSLAGGPAGAQYF

CDR3 length: 12
J gene: TRBJ2-5
clone size: -
V gene: TRBV28
D gene: -
CDR3 DNA: TGTGCCAGCACCCAATTCCCAGAGACCCAGTACTTC
CDR3 protein: CASTQFPETQYF

CDR3 length: 16
J gene: TRBJ2-7
clone size: -
V gene: TRBV11-2
D gene: TRBD1
CDR3 DNA: TGTGCCAGCAGCTTAGAGGGGGACAGGAGCTCCTACGAGCAGTACTTC
CDR3 protein: CASSLEGDRSSYEQYF

CDR3 length: 14
J gene: TRBJ2-5
clone size: -
V gene: TRBV5-4
D gene: TRBD2
CDR3 DNA: TGTGCCAGCAGCGCTGGACTAGCGGAAGAGACCCAGTACTTC
CDR3 protein: CASSAGLAEETQYF

CDR3 length: 13
J gene: TRBJ2-1
clone size: once
V gene: TRBV7-3
D gene: -
CDR3 DNA: TGTGCCAGCAGCCGGGACCGTCAGGGGGAGCAGTTCTTC
CDR3 protein: CASSRDRQGEQFF

CDR3 length: 17
J gene: TRBJ2-2
clone size: few
V gene: TRBV7-9
D gene: TRBD2
CDR3 DNA: TGTGCCAGCAGCCCCGGCCTAGCGGACGTGAACACCGGGGAGCTGTTTTTT
CDR3 protein: CASSPGLADVNTGELFF

CDR3 length: 17
J gene: TRBJ2-3
clone size: -
V gene: TRBV7-9
D gene: -
CDR3 DNA: TGTGCCAGCAGCCAGGTTTCAGCCTTACCAAGCACAGATACGCAGTATTTT
CDR3 protein: CASSQVSALPSTDTQYF

CDR3 length: 13
J gene: TRBJ2-2
clone size: -
V gene: TRBV4-1
D gene: -
CDR3 DNA: TGCGCCAGCAGAAGCGTCATAACCGGGGAGCTGTTTTTT
CDR3 protein: CASRSVITGELFF

CDR3 length: 18
J gene: TRBJ2-1
clone size: -
V gene: TRBV9
D gene: TRBD2
CDR3 DNA: TGTGCCAGCAGCGTAGGGGAGGGGACTAGCGGGAGGTGGAATGAGCAGTTCTTC
CDR3 protein: CASSVGEGTSGRWNEQFF

CDR3 length: 14
J gene: TRBJ2-1
clone size: few
V gene: TRBV10-3
D gene: -
CDR3 DNA: TGTGCCATCAGTGAGGGCCAGAACAACAATGAGCAGTTCTTC
CDR3 protein: CAISEGQNNNEQFF

CDR3 length: 16
J gene: TRBJ2-2
clone size: -
V gene: TRBV7-8
D gene: TRBD2
CDR3 DNA: TGTGCCAGCAGCTTAGAGCCAGCGGGAGCGTTCGGGGAGCTGTTTTTT
CDR3 protein: CASSLEPAGAFGELFF

CDR3 length: 16
J gene: TRBJ2-3
clone size: -
V gene: TRBV2
D gene: TRBD2
CDR3 DNA: TGTGCCAGCAGCGTACTAGCGGGACCGGGAGGAGATACGCAGTATTTT
CDR3 protein: CASSVLAGPGGDTQYF

CDR3 length: 14
J gene: TRBJ1-1
clone size: -
V gene: TRBV5-5
D gene: -
CDR3 DNA: TGTGCCAGCAGCTTCAGACAGCCTAACACTGAAGCTTTCTTT
CDR3 protein: CASSFRQPNTEAFF

CDR3 length: 15
J gene: TRBJ2-5
clone size: -
V gene: TRBV28
D gene: TRBD2
CDR3 DNA: TGTGCCAGCAACTCCCCTCGGGGGGGCCAAGAGACCCAGTACTTC
CDR3 protein: CASNSPRGGQETQYF

CDR3 length: 15
J gene: TRBJ2-1
clone size: -
V gene: TRBV10-1
D gene: -
CDR3 DNA: TGCGCCCGAAGACCCGGACTCTCCTCCTACAATGAGCAGTTCTTC
CDR3 protein: CARRPGLSSYNEQFF

CDR3 length: 14
J gene: TRBJ1-1
clone size: few
V gene: TRBV4-2
D gene: -
CDR3 DNA: TGTGCCAGCAGCCAAGAAGGTTTGAACACTGAAGCTTTCTTT
CDR3 protein: CASSQEGLNTEAFF

CDR3 length: 12
J gene: TRBJ2-7
clone size: -
V gene: TRBV27
D gene: -
CDR3 DNA: TGTGCCACCAGGCAGGGGCTCTACGAGCAGTACTTC
CDR3 protein: CATRQGLYEQYF

CDR3 length: 16
J gene: TRBJ2-2
clone size: -
V gene: TRBV4-2
D gene: TRBD2
CDR3 DNA: TGTGCCAGCAGCCAAGAGGCTAGCGGTGCTGCCGGGGAGCTGTTTTTT
CDR3 protein: CASSQEASGAAGELFF

CDR3 length: 16
J gene: TRBJ2-1
clone size: -
V gene: TRBV4-2
D gene: -
CDR3 DNA: TGTGCCAGCAGCCAAGGGGTGGGGGAGTCGGGTAATGAGCAGTTCTTC
CDR3 protein: CASSQGVGESGNEQFF

CDR3 length: 13
J gene: TRBJ1-2
clone size: -
V gene: TRBV30
D gene: -
CDR3 DNA: TGTGCCTGGAGTATGGGGGGGACCGTCGGCTACACCTTC
CDR3 protein: CAWSMGGTVGYTF

CDR3 length: 15
J gene: TRBJ2-7
clone size: -
V gene: TRBV5-1
D gene: TRBD1
CDR3 DNA: TGCGCCAGCAGCTTGGTTGGGACAGCCAGCTACGAGCAGTACTTC
CDR3 protein: CASSLVGTASYEQYF

CDR3 length: 13
J gene: TRBJ2-5
clone size: -
V gene: TRBV7-9
D gene: -
CDR3 DNA: TGTGCCACCCCCAGTGACGGGCAAGAGACCCAGTACTTC
CDR3 protein: CATPSDGQETQYF

CDR3 length: 13
J gene: TRBJ1-2
clone size: few
V gene: TRBV7-6
D gene: TRBD1
CDR3 DNA: TGTGCCAGCAGCCAGACAGGGGTGCTTGGCTACACCTTC
CDR3 protein: CASSQTGVLGYTF

CDR3 length: 15
J gene: TRBJ2-7
clone size: -
V gene: TRBV4-2
D gene: -
CDR3 DNA: TGTGCCAGCAGCCAAGAGTTGACAACTTACTACGAGCAGTACTTC
CDR3 protein: CASSQELTTYYEQYF

CDR3 length: 12
J gene: TRBJ2-3
clone size: -
V gene: TRBV11-2
D gene: -
CDR3 DNA: TGTGCCAGCAGCCTACCTGAGCCTACGCAGTATTTT
CDR3 protein: CASSLPEPTQYF

CDR3 length: 14
J gene: TRBJ1-1
clone size: few
V gene: TRBV11-2
D gene: -
CDR3 DNA: TGTGCCAGCAGCCCTTTGGGGGGGATCACTGAAGCTTTCTTT
CDR3 protein: CASSPLGGITEAFF

CDR3 length: 15
J gene: TRBJ2-5
clone size: -
V gene: TRBV27
D gene: -
CDR3 DNA: TGTGCCAGCAGTTCCCCTTCTAGTGGGGTAGAGACCCAGTACTTC
CDR3 protein: CASSSPSSGVETQYF

CDR3 length: 15
J gene: TRBJ1-2
clone size: -
V gene: TRBV6-4
D gene: TRBD1
CDR3 DNA: TGTGCCAGCAGTGTAAACACCGGGACAGGGGATGGCTACACCTTC
CDR3 protein: CASSVNTGTGDGYTF

CDR3 length: 13
J gene: TRBJ2-1
clone size: -
V gene: TRBV5-1
D gene: -
CDR3 DNA: TGCGCCAGCAGCTTGTTGTGGGGACGTGAGCAGTTCTTC
CDR3 protein: CASSLLWGREQFF

CDR3 length: 12
J gene: TRBJ2-7
clone size: -
V gene: TRBV27
D gene: -
CDR3 DNA: TGTGCCAGTTCGGGATTTCGATACGAGCAGTACTTC
CDR3 protein: CASSGFRYEQYF

CDR3 length: 14
J gene: TRBJ1-2
clone size: -
V gene: TRBV10-3
D gene: -
CDR3 DNA: TGTGCCACCAATAATCCCTCGGGGGACTATGGCTACACCTTC
CDR3 protein: CATNNPSGDYGYTF

CDR3 length: 13
J gene: TRBJ2-5
clone size: -
V gene: TRBV5-1
D gene: TRBD1
CDR3 DNA: TGCGCCAGCAGCCCGGGACAGTTAGAGACCCAGTACTTC
CDR3 protein: CASSPGQLETQYF

CDR3 length: 16
J gene: TRBJ2-7
clone size: once
V gene: TRBV28
D gene: -
CDR3 DNA: TGTGCCAGCAGCCGCTTACTGTGGCAGGGAGCCTACGAGCAGTACTTC
CDR3 protein: CASSRLLWQGAYEQYF

CDR3 length: 15
J gene: TRBJ2-3
clone size: -
V gene: TRBV11-1
D gene: TRBD1
CDR3 DNA: TGTGCCAGCAGCTTCAGGGGGCGCGGGGCAGATACGCAGTATTTT
CDR3 protein: CASSFRGRGADTQYF

CDR3 length: 12
J gene: TRBJ2-3
clone size: once
V gene: TRBV29-1
D gene: TRBD1
CDR3 DNA: TGCAGCGGACAGGGGGCTGAAGATACGCAGTATTTT
CDR3 protein: CSGQGAEDTQYF

CDR3 length: 16
J gene: TRBJ1-5
clone size: -
V gene: TRBV6-6
D gene: -
CDR3 DNA: TGTGCCAGCAGTTACTCGTACCCCTGGAGCAATCAGCCCCAGCATTTT
CDR3 protein: CASSYSYPWSNQPQHF

CDR3 length: 14
J gene: TRBJ1-2
clone size: -
V gene: TRBV29-1
D gene: TRBD1
CDR3 DNA: TGCAGCGTTGAGTTACAGGGGGCGGACTATGGCTACACCTTC
CDR3 protein: CSVELQGADYGYTF

CDR3 length: 13
J gene: TRBJ1-1
clone size: -
V gene: TRBV6-1
D gene: -
CDR3 DNA: TGTGCCAGCAGTGATATCTTCGGTACTGAAGCTTTCTTT
CDR3 protein: CASSDIFGTEAFF

CDR3 length: 15
J gene: TRBJ1-5
clone size: -
V gene: TRBV28
D gene: -
CDR3 DNA: TGTGCCAGCAGTCCCCCGACAGCGTCTGGACAGCCCCAGCATTTT
CDR3 protein: CASSPPTASGQPQHF

CDR3 length: 14
J gene: TRBJ1-1
clone size: -
V gene: TRBV5-4
D gene: -
CDR3 DNA: TGTGCCAGCAGCGAGAAGACGGCGGACACTGAAGCTTTCTTT
CDR3 protein: CASSEKTADTEAFF

CDR3 length: 13
J gene: TRBJ2-7
clone size: -
V gene: TRBV29-1
D gene: TRBD1
CDR3 DNA: TGCAGCGTTGCCCGGACAGGGCCCTACGAGCAGTACTTC
CDR3 protein: CSVARTGPYEQYF